A selection of T cell receptor beta chains follows, all from one sample in a study of T cells in localized non-small cell lung cancer. The method was immunoSEQ multiplex PCR; TCRdb's version includes in-frame clones alone and lacks a portion of them. The sample has about 24,000 clones, approximately 90% seen once; the top ten hold approximately 9.4%. The sequences come from peripheral blood mononuclear cells, collected before any cancer treatment. The receptors were gathered from a woman between 35 and 75 years old with stage III lung adenocarcinoma. CDR3s include the opening cysteine and the closing phenylalanine or tryptophan. D genes are given only for firm matches. Not all rows give a size; the values are once, few, many and, for expanded clones, a class.

d_call j_call v_call clone_size cdr3_nt cdr3_aa
NA TRBJ1-3 TRBV11-2 few TGTGCCAGCAGCTTAGAGGGAGGGTCCTACTCTGGAAACACCATATATTTT CASSLEGGSYSGNTIYF
TRBD1 TRBJ1-2 TRBV6-1 NA TGTGCCAGTACCACAGGGGTATTAGGCTACACCTTC CASTTGVLGYTF
NA TRBJ2-1 TRBV6-6 NA TGTGCCAGCAAGGACCCGGGGTCGGGTGAGCAGTTCTTC CASKDPGSGEQFF
NA TRBJ1-2 TRBV7-8 NA TGTGCCAGCAGCTTTCGGCCCGACTCAGGGGCACTCCACTACACCTTC CASSFRPDSGALHYTF
NA TRBJ1-2 TRBV7-2 NA TGTGCCAGCAGCTCACCCCCGCGGCAGACTAACTATGGCTACACCTTC CASSSPPRQTNYGYTF
NA TRBJ1-2 TRBV5-6 NA TGTGCCAGCAGCTTTTTCGAGGACTATGGCTACACCTTC CASSFFEDYGYTF
NA TRBJ2-5 TRBV9 NA TGTGCCAGCAGTAAGCAGGGAGTACAAGAGACCCAGTACTTC CASSKQGVQETQYF
NA TRBJ2-3 TRBV5-1 NA TGCGCCAGTGGGGGGGACAGACCCACAGATACGCAGTATTTT CASGGDRPTDTQYF
NA TRBJ2-3 TRBV5-6 NA TGTGCCAGCAGCTTGAAGGTTGGAGGGGCGATGACAGATACGCAGTATTTT CASSLKVGGAMTDTQYF
NA TRBJ2-1 TRBV18 NA TGTGCCAGCTCCCCACAGGGTAGCTCCTACAATGAGCAGTTCTTC CASSPQGSSYNEQFF
NA TRBJ1-3 TRBV18 NA TGTGCCAGCTCAGATTTATACTCTGGAAACACCATATATTTT CASSDLYSGNTIYF
TRBD2 TRBJ2-1 TRBV5-1 NA TGCGCCAGCAGCTTGGAAGCTAGCGGGGGGGCCCGTGAGCAGTTCTTC CASSLEASGGAREQFF
TRBD1 TRBJ2-1 TRBV10-3 NA TGTGCCATCAGTCTTACAGGGGGCAATGAGCAGTTCTTC CAISLTGGNEQFF
NA TRBJ1-1 TRBV7-2 NA TGTGCCAGCAGCTTAGGGAGGACGGGGGGAAACACTGAAGCTTTCTTT CASSLGRTGGNTEAFF
TRBD2 TRBJ2-5 TRBV9 NA TGTGCCAGCAGCGTAGACGCGGGAGCGGAGACCCAGTACTTC CASSVDAGAETQYF
TRBD2 TRBJ2-3 TRBV5-1 NA TGCGCCAGCAGGCTAGCGGGGGGTTCCACAGATACGCAGTATTTT CASRLAGGSTDTQYF
TRBD1 TRBJ2-7 TRBV25-1 NA TGTGCCAGCAGTGACCTGGGGGGACAGGGAACCTACGAGCAGTACTTC CASSDLGGQGTYEQYF
TRBD1 TRBJ2-5 TRBV4-3 NA TGCGCCAGCAGCCAAGAAATCCCGACAGGGAAAGAGACCCAGTACTTC CASSQEIPTGKETQYF
NA TRBJ2-7 TRBV25-1 NA TGTGCCAGCCGACCGACAGGCTCCTACGAGCAGTACTTC CASRPTGSYEQYF
NA TRBJ1-2 TRBV18 NA TGTGCCAGCTCACCGGACGCTTCACCGGGCGGCTACACCTTC CASSPDASPGGYTF
NA TRBJ1-1 TRBV5-8 NA TGTGCCAGCAGCTTCGTGACCCCCAGGGGTGAAGCTTTCTTT CASSFVTPRGEAFF
TRBD2 TRBJ2-3 TRBV6-4 few TGTGCCAGCAGTGAGACTAGCGGGGGCACAGATACGCAGTATTTT CASSETSGGTDTQYF
NA TRBJ1-1 TRBV7-3 NA TGTGCCAGCAGCGCCGCCAGGGGCACTGAAGCTTTCTTT CASSAARGTEAFF
TRBD2 TRBJ2-1 TRBV6-5 once TGTGCCAGCAGTCCTCTGGCGGGAGGGGAGTTCTTC CASSPLAGGEFF
NA TRBJ1-1 TRBV19 NA TGTGCCAGTAGTAAGCAGGGGAAAGCTTTCTTT CASSKQGKAFF
TRBD1 TRBJ1-1 TRBV4-3 NA TGCGCCAGCAGCCAAGCATATTCGGGACAGGGGGGACGAGCTTTCTTT CASSQAYSGQGGRAFF
NA TRBJ1-3 TRBV7-8 once TGTGCCAGCAGCTACGCGGGCGCGGGGGCCCTTAGGGGAAACACCATATATTTT CASSYAGAGALRGNTIYF
NA TRBJ2-5 TRBV6-6 NA TGTGCCAGCAGTTACGGCCAAGAGACCCAGTACTTC CASSYGQETQYF
TRBD1 TRBJ2-2 TRBV6-5 medium-sized TGTGCCAGCAGTACAGGGGGCGCCGGGGAGCTGTTTTTT CASSTGGAGELFF
NA TRBJ2-3 TRBV15 once TGTGCCACCAGCGGAGGGACTTACCGCACAGATACGCAGTATTTT CATSGGTYRTDTQYF
NA TRBJ2-2 TRBV5-1 NA TGCGCCAGCAGCAGGCTTTCAGATCCCCGTGGCGGGGAGCTGTTTTTT CASSRLSDPRGGELFF
NA TRBJ1-2 TRBV11-2 few TGTGCCAGCAGCTTAGGTGTGGGTTTGTACTATGGCTACACCTTC CASSLGVGLYYGYTF
NA TRBJ2-7 TRBV18 NA TGTGCCAGCTCACTCCAGGGTTACGAGCAGTACTTC CASSLQGYEQYF
NA TRBJ2-1 TRBV15 NA TGTGCCACCAGCAGGTTTCGGGGAGCGGGTACCTACAATGAGCAGTTCTTC CATSRFRGAGTYNEQFF
NA TRBJ2-2 TRBV30 NA TGTGCCTGGAGTGTGGGGGAGACCGGGGAGCTGTTTTTT CAWSVGETGELFF
TRBD1 TRBJ2-7 TRBV5-4 NA TGTGCCAGCAGCTTGGAGGGGACAGGGGGGGTCGAGCAGTACTTC CASSLEGTGGVEQYF
TRBD1 TRBJ1-5 TRBV5-3 NA TGTGCCTGCAGCTTGAGTGGGACAGGGGATCAGCCCCAGCATTTT CACSLSGTGDQPQHF
TRBD2 TRBJ2-1 TRBV27 NA TGTGCCAGCAGTTTTCAAGGCGGGGGAGACAATGAGCAGTTCTTC CASSFQGGGDNEQFF
NA TRBJ1-4 TRBV27 NA TGTGCCAGCAGTTTCGGCGGTTCACAAAATGAAAAACTGTTTTTT CASSFGGSQNEKLFF
NA TRBJ1-2 TRBV7-2 NA TGTGCCAGCAGCTTAGGGTCAACGGGTGGCTACACCTTC CASSLGSTGGYTF
NA TRBJ1-2 TRBV19 NA TGTGCCAGTACCCCGGGACACGCCTTTGAATCTTACACCTTC CASTPGHAFESYTF
NA TRBJ1-5 TRBV6-5 NA TGTGCCAGCGGTAACAGGGGCAATCAGCCCCAGCATTTT CASGNRGNQPQHF
TRBD1 TRBJ1-5 TRBV2 NA TGTGCCAGCAGTGAACTGGCAGGGGGTAGCAATCAGCCCCAGCATTTT CASSELAGGSNQPQHF
NA TRBJ1-3 TRBV11-2 NA TGTGCCAGCAGCGCCAATTCCTCTGGAAACACCATATATTTT CASSANSSGNTIYF
NA TRBJ1-1 TRBV6-5 medium-sized TGTGCCAGCAGCCCCTACGGGGGAGGTGGCACTGAAGCTTTCTTT CASSPYGGGGTEAFF